This T cell receptor beta chain appears in the sequencing data of a study of early stage breast cancer tumors. Study summary: Most invasive tumors, about 75% of the 16, were ER+/PR+/HER2-. General study results and limits: Tumors had roughly 2.5-fold higher T cell density and higher clonality than adjacent normal breast tissue. Functional markers like CD4, CD8 and FOXP3 were missed in bulk sequencing. Blood repertoires resembled normal breast more than tumor.

V gave up 5 bases and J gave up 1 base; unmatched junction bases: 11. Germline loops: CDR1 SEHNR, CDR2 FQNEAQ (reference sequence). The CDR3 sequence is 17 residues long. This clone has more than one count but fewer than ten. What it binds is not known. The assay was immunoSEQ multiplex PCR, and TCRdb's table has in-frame clones only and misses some. The repertoire has about 48,000 clones, about 83% of them found once; the top ten carry under 1.5%. Sequencing was carried out using blood. This receptor was identified in a person aged 50-59 years with breast cancer. The chain is built from TRBV7-9 and TRBJ2-1; 7 bases are a match to TRBD2. The CDR3 coding sequence is TGTGCCAGCAGCCCTCCACCTAGCGGACGATCCTACAATGAGCAGTTCTTC. This codes for CASSPPPSGRSYNEQFF.